The source of this TCR beta chain is a study of technical replicates of blood from a handful of donors. Produced via immunoSEQ multiplex PCR; TCRdb's table is partial and in-frame only. The data contain approximately 15,000 clones, approximately 78% of them singletons. Source material: PBMCs. This sequence was found in a human donor in good health.

The CDR3 coding sequence is TGTGCCAGCCAGCGGGAGAACGGGGAGCTGTTTTTT. Its protein product is CASQRENGELFF. The chain has TRBV6-1 and TRBJ2-2; 8 bases fit TRBD2. Germline V gene sequence: CDR1 MNHNS, CDR2 SASEGT. The CDR3 runs 12 residues. Unmatched junction bases numbered 3, after V lost 8 bases and J lost 7 bases.